This T cell receptor (beta chain) was recorded in a study of vaccination and CD4 T cells after COVID-19. Study background: Overlapping SARS-CoV-2, HCoV-NL63, HCoV-OC43 and HCoV-229E spike peptides were used to stimulate cells.

Notes on this clonotype: Antigen: not known.

Treatment: roughly ten-day PBMC culture with coronavirus spike peptide pools or control peptides (ViraFEST assay). The CDR3 runs 15 residues. V was clipped by 1 base and J by 6 bases; unmatched bases: 8. Per the germline V gene, CDR1 is MNHNS and CDR2 is SASEGT. At the Johns Hopkins FTIC core, DNA taken from cultured CD4+ T cells was sequenced by way of the Oncomine TCR Beta short-read assay. MiXCR was run by TCRdb on the PCR reads, yielding one entry per CDR3 protein. The sample shows roughly 20,000 distinct CDR3 sequences, 50% to 70% of them seen only once. This sequence originates from a human donor who had recovered from COVID-19. This sequence joins TRBV6-1 and TRBJ1-1; TRBD1 aligns across 7 bases. The material sequenced was CD4+ T cells from blood, cultured in vitro, taken after SARS-CoV-2 vaccination. CDR3 residues: CASSEVNRGFSEAFF. For the CDR3, the DNA is TGTGCCAGCAGTGAAGTCAACAGGGGATTCTCTGAAGCTTTCTTT.